Here is one TCR beta chain with its context. This sample is drawn from a study of T cell changes during pregnancy in multiple sclerosis. Data came from immunoSEQ multiplex PCR; TCRdb stores just in-frame clones and leaves some out. The data contain about 32,000 clones, more than 70% of them singletons. The CDR3 has 14 amino acids. Trimming pared 5 bases from V and 0 bases from J, leaving 8 bases between. From germline, CDR1 is SGHAT and CDR2 FQNNGV. The receptor was isolated from a female donor in good health, enrolled as a control in a pregnancy study. The rearrangement joins TRBV11-2 to TRBJ2-1, with TRBD2 as a possible D gene (5 bases). The sequencing used CD4+ T cells from peripheral blood mononuclear cells, collected after pregnancy. This chain's CDR3 is CASSRESSYNEQFF. The CDR3 DNA reads TGTGCCAGCAGCAGGGAGAGCTCCTACAATGAGCAGTTCTTC.